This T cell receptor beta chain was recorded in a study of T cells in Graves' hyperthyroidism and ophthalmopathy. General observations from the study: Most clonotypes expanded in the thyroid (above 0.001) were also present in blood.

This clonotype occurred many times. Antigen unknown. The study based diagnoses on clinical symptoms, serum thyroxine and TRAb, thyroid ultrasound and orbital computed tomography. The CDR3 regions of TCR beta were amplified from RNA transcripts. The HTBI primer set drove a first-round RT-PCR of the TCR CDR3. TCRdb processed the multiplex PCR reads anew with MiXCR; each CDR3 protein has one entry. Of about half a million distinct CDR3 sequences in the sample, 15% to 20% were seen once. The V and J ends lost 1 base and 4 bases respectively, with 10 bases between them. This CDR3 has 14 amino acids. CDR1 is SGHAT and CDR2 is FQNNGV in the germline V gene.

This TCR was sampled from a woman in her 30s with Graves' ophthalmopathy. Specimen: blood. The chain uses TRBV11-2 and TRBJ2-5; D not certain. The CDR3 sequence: CASSLAARGETQYF. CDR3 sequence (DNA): TGTGCCAGCAGCTTAGCTGCCAGAGGAGAGACCCAGTACTTC.